What follows are 2 T cell receptor beta chains derived from one specimen sequenced in a study of T cells after yellow fever vaccination. TCRdb reprocessed the 5' RACE reads with MiXCR, giving one entry per CDR3 protein. The sample carries 450,000 to 600,000 distinct CDR3 sequences, about 13% recorded once. Here the sequenced sample was PBMCs, taken on the day of the yellow fever booster vaccination. The origin of the receptors is a man between 25 and 39 years old who received the YFV17D yellow fever vaccine.

The chain combines TRBV7-9 with TRBJ2-3; 11 positions match TRBD2. Trimming cost V 4 bases and J 5 bases; bases outside gene matches: 8. The V gene's germline CDR1 is SEHNR and CDR2 FQNEAQ (reference sequence). The CDR3 totals 16 residues. The CDR3 is CASSSTSGERRDTQYF. The CDR3 region has the DNA TGTGCCAGCAGCTCGACTAGCGGGGAGAGACGAGATACGCAGTATTTT.

J is TRBJ2-7 and V is TRBV18; 11 bases match TRBD1. Germline CDR1 and CDR2: KGHSH and LQKENI. The CDR3 is made up of 16 amino acids. With V trimmed by 1 base and J by 7 bases, 9 bases remained unmatched. CDR3: CASSPLGTGGFGEQYF. CDR3 in DNA: TGTGCCAGCTCACCACTTGGGACAGGGGGTTTTGGGGAGCAGTACTTC.